The sequence of this TCR beta chain was determined in a study of technical replicates of blood from a handful of donors. CDR3 length equals 11 residues. Per the germline V gene, CDR1 is SGHDT and CDR2 is YYEEEE. V was clipped by 0 bases and J by 12 bases, with 7 bases between them. Some clones are missing from TCRdb's copy, which holds only in-frame ones; the method was immunoSEQ multiplex PCR. The sample includes some 56,000 clones, 90% to 95% seen only once; the top ten take 3.1%. This TCR was sampled from a human donor in good health. Some clones in this sample may be carry-over from other donors' samples. The rearrangement joins TRBV5-6 to TRBJ2-1; no clear D. Sequenced input: PBMCs. The CDR3 reads CASSLGRGQFF. In DNA form, the CDR3 reads TGTGCCAGCAGCTTGGGGCGAGGGCAGTTCTTC.